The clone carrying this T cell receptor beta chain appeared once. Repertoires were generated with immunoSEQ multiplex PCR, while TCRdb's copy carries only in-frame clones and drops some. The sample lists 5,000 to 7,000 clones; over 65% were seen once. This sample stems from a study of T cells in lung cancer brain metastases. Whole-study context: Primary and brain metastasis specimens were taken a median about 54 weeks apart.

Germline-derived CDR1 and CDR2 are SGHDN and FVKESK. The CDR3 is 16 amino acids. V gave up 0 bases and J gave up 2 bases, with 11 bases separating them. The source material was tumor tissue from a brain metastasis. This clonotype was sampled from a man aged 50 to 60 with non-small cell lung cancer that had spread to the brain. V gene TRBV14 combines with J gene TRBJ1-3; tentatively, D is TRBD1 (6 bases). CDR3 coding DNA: TGTGCCAGCAGCCAAGATCGCAGGGGCGCTGGAAACACCATATATTTT. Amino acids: CASSQDRRGAGNTIYF.